A few counts support the clone carrying this T cell receptor beta chain. Its antigen is unknown. This record belongs to a study of cytomegalovirus exposure and HLA in healthy donors. General study points: Analysis was carried out at a later point, and it linked a missense DCLRE1C variant to TCR beta V- and J-gene trimming. A later analysis reported that several of the most significant clusters appeared to be linked to common viral pathogens, among them Epstein-Barr virus.

Though nominally healthy at sampling, donors likely had unrecorded immune exposures. CDR3 size: 18 residues. Germline-derived CDR1 and CDR2 are SGHAT and FQNNGV. The junction had 5 bases not matched to a gene; V was cut back by 2 bases and J by 0 bases. The study ran its PCR with 60 Vbeta and 13 Jbeta primers. The method was immunoSEQ multiplex PCR; TCRdb's version includes in-frame clones alone and lacks a portion of them. The sample shows about 95,000 clones, 81% of them seen only once. The sequenced material came from PBMCs. V gene TRBV11-2 combines with J gene TRBJ2-6; TRBD2 aligns across 9 bases. The receptor was derived from a woman aged 70-85 years in good health and CMV-seropositive. The CDR3 here is CASSLILAGSSGANVLTF. The CDR3 coding sequence is TGTGCCAGCAGCTTAATCCTAGCGGGGAGCTCTGGGGCCAACGTCCTGACTTTC.